Included here is one T cell receptor beta chain sequence, with context. The antigen remains undetermined. With no exception, relapse followed autologous stem cell transplantation in all patients, and brentuximab vedotin exposure varied. Generated by immunoSEQ multiplex PCR, the TCRdb table keeps only in-frame clones and is missing some. Of about 110,000 clones listed, roughly nine tenths were seen once; the top ten hold nearly 20%. These data are taken from a study of PD-1 blockade in classical Hodgkin lymphoma. Study in general: Administration of nivolumab to patients was at 3 mg/kg intravenously every 2 weeks.

CDR1 is SGHTA and CDR2 is FQGNSA in the germline V gene. The trim removed 4 bases at V and 4 bases at J, leaving 6 bases unmatched. The length of the CDR3 is 14 residues. Findings and limits, study-wide: Newly diagnosed patients had diversity similar to the baseline diversity of complete responders. When nivolumab was started under 1 year after ASCT, patients were excluded.

Material: peripheral blood mononuclear cells (PBMCs), obtained before the second cycle of nivolumab. This receptor was identified in a human donor with classical Hodgkin lymphoma. The genes are TRBV7-2 and TRBJ2-7; TRBD2 matches at 8 bases. The CDR3 loop is CASSSGLGFYEQYF. In DNA form, the CDR3 reads TGTGCCAGCAGCTCGGGACTAGGGTTTTACGAGCAGTACTTC.